This TCR beta chain is from a study of control samples from healthy donors and cancer patients. V was cut by 2 bases and J by 1 base, with 9 bases left in between. CDR3 length: 14 amino acids. CDR1 and CDR2 from the germline V gene are SGHKS and YYEKEE (reference sequence). Clones were sequenced by immunoSEQ multiplex PCR, and TCRdb holds only the in-frame ones, with some missing. The sample holds over 100,000 clones, roughly 92% seen once. Sequenced material: blood. The V call is TRBV5-5, the J call TRBJ1-1; no clear D gene. The sequence was obtained from a man between 18 and 29 years old in good health. The CDR3 nucleotides are TGTGCCAGCAGCTTCCCCGACGGGAACACTGAAGCTTTCTTT. Translated, it gives CASSFPDGNTEAFF.